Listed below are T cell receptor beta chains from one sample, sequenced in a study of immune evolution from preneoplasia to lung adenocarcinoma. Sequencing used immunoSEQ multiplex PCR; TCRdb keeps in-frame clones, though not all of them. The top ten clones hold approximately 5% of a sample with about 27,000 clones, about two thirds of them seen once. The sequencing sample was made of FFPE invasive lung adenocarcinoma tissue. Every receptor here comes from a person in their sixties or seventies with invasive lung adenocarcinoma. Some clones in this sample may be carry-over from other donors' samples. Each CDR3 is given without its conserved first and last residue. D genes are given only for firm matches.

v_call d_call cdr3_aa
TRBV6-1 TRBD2 ASSESGGDYNEQF
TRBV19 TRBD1 ASSYGQGYNYGYT
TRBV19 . ASRTGQNTGELF
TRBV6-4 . ASSAKEAGELF
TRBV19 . ASTRGWGPTDTQY
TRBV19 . ASSITRARNTGELF
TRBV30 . AWSRQRTVTYEQY
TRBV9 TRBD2 ASSVGTSPLNEQF
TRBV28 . ASSFGRNTEAF
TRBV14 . ASSRLVENEQF
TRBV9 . ASSPSFPGEQY
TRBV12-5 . ASGTSGGPNEKLF
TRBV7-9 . ASSLAHPGGEQF
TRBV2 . ASSDMFTGLSYEQY
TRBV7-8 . ASSLAPRLLRNEQF
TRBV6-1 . ASSAEGAYYNQPQH
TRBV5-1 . ASRSDSTGRNEQF
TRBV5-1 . ASSLRLTNTGELF
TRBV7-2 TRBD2 ASSPRAGDDEQY
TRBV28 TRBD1 ASTRGGQPYEQY
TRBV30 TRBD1 AWRKGTGGREQY
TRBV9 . ASSAMGEKLF
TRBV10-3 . APGRAQPQH
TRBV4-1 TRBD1 ASSQTGRNTEAF
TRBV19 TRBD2 ASSYRLAGVNEQY
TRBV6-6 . ASSSEPETQY
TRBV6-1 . ASSEDSSGANVLT
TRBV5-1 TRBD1 ASRGAQGSYEQY
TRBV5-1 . ASSPPGDWVF
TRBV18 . AGRGGDEQF
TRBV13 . ASSYRSANEQY
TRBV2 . ASSEDSAGEETQY
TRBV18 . ASSTRQEGSEQY
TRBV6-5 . ASTNPLANEQF
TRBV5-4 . ASSLGESSYNEQF
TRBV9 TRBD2 ASSATSGRTNEQF
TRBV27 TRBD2 ASGISGRADRDTQY
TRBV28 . ASSLPPLGEQY
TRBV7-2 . ASSSSPNRATGELF
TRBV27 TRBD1 ASRTGQISEQY
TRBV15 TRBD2 ATSRDLAGDLLSEQF
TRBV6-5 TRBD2 ASSWRSGKRETQY
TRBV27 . ASRKQGAETQY
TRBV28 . ASSPGQRRGKLF
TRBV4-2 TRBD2 ASSQALLAGADEQF
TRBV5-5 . ASSLRSGVVGGYT
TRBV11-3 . ASSLRARSDTQY
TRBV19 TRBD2 ASSWGLAGELF
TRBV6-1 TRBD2 ASSEARVSGSTDTQY
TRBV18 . ASSPRRNTEAF
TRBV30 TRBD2 AWSSGEGQRRY
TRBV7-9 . ASSLPLEPQH
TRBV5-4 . ASSPPGGDKDGYT
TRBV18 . ASSLSRAGTPKYEQY